This T cell receptor (beta chain) originates from a study of cytomegalovirus exposure and HLA in healthy donors. The CDR3 consists of 16 residues. Germline V gives CDR1 SGHRS, CDR2 YFSETQ. V dropped 1 base and J dropped 1 base, with 11 bases sitting between them. Both 60 Vbeta primers and 13 Jbeta primers went into the PCR. Sequenced by immunoSEQ multiplex PCR; TCRdb stores in-frame clones only, minus some. The sample has approximately 200,000 clones, 70% to 80% seen once. Remarks on this clone: Its target is unknown.

Study observations and caveats: According to a later analysis, donors in an Asian-associated ancestry cluster reportedly had fewer N-insertions than the approximately 720-donor mean.

J is TRBJ2-2 and V is TRBV5-1, with D perhaps matching TRBD2 (5 bases). The material sequenced was PBMCs. This TCR came from a girl between 2 and 10 years old in good health and CMV-seronegative. The CDR3 DNA is TGCGCCAGCAGCTTGAACGGACTCATGAACACCGGGGAGCTGTTTTTT. Translating gives CASSLNGLMNTGELFF.